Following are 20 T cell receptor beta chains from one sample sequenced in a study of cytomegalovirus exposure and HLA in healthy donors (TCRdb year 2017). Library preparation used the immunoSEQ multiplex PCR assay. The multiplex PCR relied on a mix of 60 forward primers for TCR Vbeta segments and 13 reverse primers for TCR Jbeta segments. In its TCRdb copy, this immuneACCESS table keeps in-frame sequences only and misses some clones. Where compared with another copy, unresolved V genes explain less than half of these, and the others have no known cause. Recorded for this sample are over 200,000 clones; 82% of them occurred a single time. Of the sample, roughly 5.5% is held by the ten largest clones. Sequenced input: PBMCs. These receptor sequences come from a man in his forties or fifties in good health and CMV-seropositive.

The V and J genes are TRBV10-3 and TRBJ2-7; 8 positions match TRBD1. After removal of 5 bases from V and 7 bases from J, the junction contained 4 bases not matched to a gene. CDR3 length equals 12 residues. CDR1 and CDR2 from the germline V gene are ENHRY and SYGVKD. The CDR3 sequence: CAISSTGGEQYV. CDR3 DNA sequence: TGTGCCATCAGTTCAACAGGGGGTGAGCAGTACGTC.

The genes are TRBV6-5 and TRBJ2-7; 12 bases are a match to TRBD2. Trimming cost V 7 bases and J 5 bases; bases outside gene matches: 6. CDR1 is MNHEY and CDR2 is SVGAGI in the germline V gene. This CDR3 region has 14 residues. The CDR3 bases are TGTGCCAGCACCCTAGCGGGAGGGAGGGACGAGCAGTACTTC. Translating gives CASTLAGGRDEQYF.

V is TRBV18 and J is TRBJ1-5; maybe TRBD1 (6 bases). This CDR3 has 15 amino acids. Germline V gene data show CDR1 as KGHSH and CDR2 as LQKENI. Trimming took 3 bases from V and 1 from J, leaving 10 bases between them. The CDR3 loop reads CASSPTQGSNQPQHF. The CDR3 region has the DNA TGTGCCAGCTCACCGACGCAGGGGAGCAATCAGCCCCAGCATTTT. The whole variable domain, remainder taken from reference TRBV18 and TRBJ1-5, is NAGVMQNPRHLVRRRGQEARLRCSPMKGHSHVYWYRQLPEEGLKFMVYLQKENIIDESGMPKERFSAEFPKEGPSILRIQQVVRGDSAAYFCASSPTQGSNQPQHFGDGTRLSIL.

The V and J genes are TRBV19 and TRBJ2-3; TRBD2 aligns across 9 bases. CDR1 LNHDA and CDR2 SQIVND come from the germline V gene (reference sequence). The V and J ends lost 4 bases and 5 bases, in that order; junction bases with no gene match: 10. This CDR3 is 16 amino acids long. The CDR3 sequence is CASSTPQREVRDTQYF. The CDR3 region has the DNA TGTGCCAGTAGTACCCCACAGCGGGAGGTGAGAGATACGCAGTATTTT.

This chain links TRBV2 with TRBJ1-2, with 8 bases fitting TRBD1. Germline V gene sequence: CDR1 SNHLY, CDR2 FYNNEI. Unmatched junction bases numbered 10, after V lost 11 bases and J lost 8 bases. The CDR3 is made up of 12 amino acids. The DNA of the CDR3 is TGTGCCTCCGCCCAGGGGGCCAGAGGCTACACCTTC. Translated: CASAQGARGYTF.

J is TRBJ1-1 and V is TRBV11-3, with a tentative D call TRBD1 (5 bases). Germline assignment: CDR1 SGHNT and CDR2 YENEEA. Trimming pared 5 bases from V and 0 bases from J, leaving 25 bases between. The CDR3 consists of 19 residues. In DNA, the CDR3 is TGTGCCAGCAGCCCCGGCCTGGGGCAGACGATAGGGATGAACACTGAAGCTTTCTTT. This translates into CASSPGLGQTIGMNTEAFF. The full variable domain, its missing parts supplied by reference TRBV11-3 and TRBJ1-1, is EAGVVQSPRYKIIEKKQPVAFWCNPISGHNTLYWYLQNLGQGPELLIRYENEEAVDDSQLPKDRFSAERLKGVDSTLKIQPAELGDSAVYLCASSPGLGQTIGMNTEAFFGQGTRLTVV.

The chain's CDR3 is CASSPRTGGNTIYF. CDR3 coding DNA: TGTGCCAGCAGCCCAAGGACGGGAGGAAACACCATATATTTT. This chain uses TRBV7-6 with TRBJ1-3; D remains ambiguous. Trimming shortened V by 5 bases and J by 4 bases, and 12 bases separated the two germline ends. The CDR3 is 14 amino acids. CDR1 is SGHVS and CDR2 is FNYEAQ in the germline V gene.

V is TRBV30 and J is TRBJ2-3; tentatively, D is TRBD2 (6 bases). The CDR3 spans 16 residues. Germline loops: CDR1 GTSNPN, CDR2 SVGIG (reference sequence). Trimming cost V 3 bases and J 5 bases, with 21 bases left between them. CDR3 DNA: TGTGCCTGGAGGAGGGCGGGTGGGACTGACCTAGATACGCAGTATTTT. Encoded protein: CAWRRAGGTDLDTQYF.

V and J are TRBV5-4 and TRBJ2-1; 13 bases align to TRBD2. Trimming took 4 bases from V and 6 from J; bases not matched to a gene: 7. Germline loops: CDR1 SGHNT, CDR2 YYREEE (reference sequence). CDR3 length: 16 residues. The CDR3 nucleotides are TGTGCCAGCAGCAAGGGGACTAGCGGGACGGGCAATGAGCAGTTCTTC. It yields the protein CASSKGTSGTGNEQFF. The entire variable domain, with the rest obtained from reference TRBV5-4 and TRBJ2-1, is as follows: ETGVTQSPTHLIKTRGQQVTLRCSSQSGHNTVSWYQQALGQGPQFIFQYYREEENGRGNFPPRFSGLQFPNYSSELNVNALELDDSALYLCASSKGTSGTGNEQFFGPGTRLTVL.

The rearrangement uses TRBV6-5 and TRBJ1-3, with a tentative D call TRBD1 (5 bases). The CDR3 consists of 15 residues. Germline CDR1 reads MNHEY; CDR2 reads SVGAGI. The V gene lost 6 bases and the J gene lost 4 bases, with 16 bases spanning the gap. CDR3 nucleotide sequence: TGTGCCAGCAGGACAGTTGGCTCCGTGGGAAACACCATATATTTT. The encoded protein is CASRTVGSVGNTIYF.

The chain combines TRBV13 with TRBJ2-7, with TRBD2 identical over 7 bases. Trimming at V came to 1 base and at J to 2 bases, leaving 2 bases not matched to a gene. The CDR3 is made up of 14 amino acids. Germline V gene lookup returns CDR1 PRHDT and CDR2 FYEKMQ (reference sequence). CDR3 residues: CASSLASGPYEQYF. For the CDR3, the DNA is TGTGCCAGCAGCTTAGCTAGCGGACCCTACGAGCAGTACTTC.

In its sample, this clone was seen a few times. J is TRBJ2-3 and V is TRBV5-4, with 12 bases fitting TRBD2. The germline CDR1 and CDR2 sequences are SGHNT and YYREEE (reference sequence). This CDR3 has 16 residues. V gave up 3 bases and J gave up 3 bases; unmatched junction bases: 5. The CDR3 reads CASSSPTSGRTDTQYF. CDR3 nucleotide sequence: TGTGCCAGCAGCTCCCCCACTAGCGGGAGGACAGATACGCAGTATTTT. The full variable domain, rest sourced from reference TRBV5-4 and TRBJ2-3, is ETGVTQSPTHLIKTRGQQVTLRCSSQSGHNTVSWYQQALGQGPQFIFQYYREEENGRGNFPPRFSGLQFPNYSSELNVNALELDDSALYLCASSSPTSGRTDTQYFGPGTRLTVL.

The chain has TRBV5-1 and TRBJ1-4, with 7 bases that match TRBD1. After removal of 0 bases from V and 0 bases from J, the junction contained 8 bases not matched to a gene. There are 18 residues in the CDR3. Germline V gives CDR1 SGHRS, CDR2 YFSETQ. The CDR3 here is CASSLGRDSMATNEKLFF. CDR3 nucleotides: TGCGCCAGCAGCTTGGGGCGGGACAGCATGGCAACTAATGAAAAACTGTTTTTT.

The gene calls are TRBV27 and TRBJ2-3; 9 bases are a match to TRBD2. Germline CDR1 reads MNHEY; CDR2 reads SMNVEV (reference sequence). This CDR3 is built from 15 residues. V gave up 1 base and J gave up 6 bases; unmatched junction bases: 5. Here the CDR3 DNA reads TGTGCCAGCAGTTTATTAGCGGGAGAGTTCGATACGCAGTATTTT. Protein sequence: CASSLLAGEFDTQYF.

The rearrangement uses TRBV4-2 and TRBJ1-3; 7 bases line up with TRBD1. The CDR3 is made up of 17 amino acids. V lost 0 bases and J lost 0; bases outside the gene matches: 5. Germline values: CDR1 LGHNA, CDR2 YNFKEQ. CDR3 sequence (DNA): TGTGCCAGCAGCCAAGATAAGGCAGGGGGCTCTGGAAACACCATATATTTT. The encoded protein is CASSQDKAGGSGNTIYF.

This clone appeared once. The CDR3 region is CASTGTGETQYF. The CDR3 DNA reads TGTGCCAGCACCGGGACAGGGGAGACCCAGTACTTC. The chain has TRBV6-5 and TRBJ2-5; 9 bases map to TRBD1. Germline lookup yields CDR1 MNHEY and CDR2 SVGAGI. The CDR3 length is 12 residues. V shed 7 bases and J 5 bases; nucleotides not matched to a gene: 2.

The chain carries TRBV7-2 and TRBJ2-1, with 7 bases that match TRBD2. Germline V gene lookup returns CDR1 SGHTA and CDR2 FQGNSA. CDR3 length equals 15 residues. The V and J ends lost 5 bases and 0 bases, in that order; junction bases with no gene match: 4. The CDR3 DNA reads TGTGCCAGCAGCCCTAGCGGAACCTCCTACAATGAGCAGTTCTTC. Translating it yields CASSPSGTSYNEQFF.

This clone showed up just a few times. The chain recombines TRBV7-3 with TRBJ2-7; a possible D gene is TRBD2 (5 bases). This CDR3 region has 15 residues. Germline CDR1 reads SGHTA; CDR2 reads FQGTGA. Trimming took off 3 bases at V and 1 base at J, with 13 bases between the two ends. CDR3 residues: CASSLGQRGSYEQYF. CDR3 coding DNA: TGTGCCAGCAGCTTGGGCCAGCGAGGGTCCTACGAGCAGTACTTC.

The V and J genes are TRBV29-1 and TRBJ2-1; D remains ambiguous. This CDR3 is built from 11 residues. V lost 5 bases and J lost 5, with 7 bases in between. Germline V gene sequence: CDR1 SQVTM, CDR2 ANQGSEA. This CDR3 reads CSVRPDNEQFF. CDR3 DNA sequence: TGCAGCGTTCGTCCGGACAATGAGCAGTTCTTC.

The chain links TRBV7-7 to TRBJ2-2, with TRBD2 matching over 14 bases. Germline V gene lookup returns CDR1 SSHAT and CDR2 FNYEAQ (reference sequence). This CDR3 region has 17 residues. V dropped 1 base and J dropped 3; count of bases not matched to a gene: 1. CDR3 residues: CASSLGTSGRYTGELFF. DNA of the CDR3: TGTGCCAGCAGCTTAGGGACTAGCGGGAGGTACACCGGGGAGCTGTTTTTT.